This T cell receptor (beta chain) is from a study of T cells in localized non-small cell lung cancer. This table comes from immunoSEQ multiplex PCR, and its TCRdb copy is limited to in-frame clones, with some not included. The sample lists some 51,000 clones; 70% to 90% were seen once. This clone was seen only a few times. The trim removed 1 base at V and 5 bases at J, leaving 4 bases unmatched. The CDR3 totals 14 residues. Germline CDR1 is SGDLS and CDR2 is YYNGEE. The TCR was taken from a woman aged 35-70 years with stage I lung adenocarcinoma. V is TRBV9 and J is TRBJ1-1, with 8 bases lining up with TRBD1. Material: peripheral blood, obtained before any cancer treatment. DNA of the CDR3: TGTGCCAGCAGCGTACAGGGGGCCGGAACTGAAGCTTTCTTT. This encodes CASSVQGAGTEAFF.